These 19 T cell receptor beta chains were sequenced from one sample in a study of cytomegalovirus exposure and HLA in healthy donors. Profiled with immunoSEQ multiplex PCR; TCRdb holds only in-frame clones, not every one. This table holds about 250,000 clones, about 90% found once. Sequenced: PBMCs. These receptor sequences come from a man younger than 30 in good health and CMV-seropositive.

The chain joins TRBV14 to TRBJ1-2; weak D call: TRBD1 (6 bases). Per the germline V gene, CDR1 is SGHDN and CDR2 is FVKESK. This CDR3 region has 15 residues. V gave up 2 bases and J gave up 4 bases, with 14 bases separating them. CDR3 nucleotides: TGTGCCAGCAGCCAAAGGGGACACTCTAGCTATGGCTACACCTTC. This translates into CASSQRGHSSYGYTF. The entire variable domain, with the rest obtained from reference TRBV14 and TRBJ1-2, is as follows: EAGVTQFPSHSVIEKGQTVTLRCDPISGHDNLYWYRRVMGKEIKFLLHFVKESKQDESGMPNNRFLAERTGGTYSTLKVQPAELEDSGVYFCASSQRGHSSYGYTFGSGTRLTVV.

In its sample, this clone was seen once. V and J are TRBV6-5 and TRBJ2-7; 7 nucleotides line up with TRBD1. CDR3 size: 14 residues. J gave up 2 bases and V 6 bases, and 7 bases lay outside the gene matches. The germline V gene encodes CDR1 MNHEY and CDR2 SVGAGI. The CDR3 region is CASRHRDSAYEQYF. The CDR3 region has the DNA TGTGCCAGCAGACACCGGGACAGCGCCTACGAGCAGTACTTC.

The chain employs TRBV7-2 and TRBJ2-1, with 11 positions matching TRBD1. The trim removed 1 base at V and 9 bases at J, leaving 5 bases unmatched. Germline V gives CDR1 SGHTA, CDR2 FQGNSA. The CDR3 runs 15 residues. The CDR3 sequence is CASSLVGQGVAEQFF. The CDR3 coding sequence is TGTGCCAGCAGCTTAGTGGGACAGGGGGTGGCTGAGCAGTTCTTC.

This rearrangement joins TRBV6-4 to TRBJ1-2; D gene uncertain. V dropped 2 bases and J dropped 4 bases, with 5 bases sitting between them. The CDR3 covers 12 residues. Germline values: CDR1 MRHNA, CDR2 SNTAGT. The CDR3 loop is CASSDPSYGYTF. Written as DNA, the CDR3 is TGTGCCAGCAGTGACCCCAGCTATGGCTACACCTTC.

V gene TRBV15 combines with J gene TRBJ1-3; TRBD1 matches at 8 bases. This CDR3 comprises 14 residues. Germline V lookup: CDR1 LNHNV, CDR2 YYDKDF (reference sequence). Trimming took 5 bases from V and 4 from J; bases not matched to a gene: 4. CDR3 coding DNA: TGTGCCACCAGCGACAGGGGTGAAGGAAACACCATATATTTT. Its protein product is CATSDRGEGNTIYF.

The J gene is TRBJ1-1, the V gene TRBV5-1; 10 nucleotides line up with TRBD1. This CDR3 region has 20 residues. The J segment lost 3 bases and the V segment lost 4 bases, leaving 21 bases of the junction unmatched. Germline CDR1 is SGHRS and CDR2 is YFSETQ. The CDR3 is CASSQPGGTGAVEWDTEAFF. The DNA for the CDR3 is TGCGCCAGCAGCCAACCTGGAGGGACAGGGGCGGTGGAGTGGGACACTGAAGCTTTCTTT.

The chain recombines TRBV5-6 with TRBJ1-1; 7 nucleotides align to TRBD1. Germline CDR1 is SGHDT and CDR2 is YYEEEE. The ends lost 2 bases at V and 7 bases at J; junction bases unmatched: 5. This CDR3 is 13 amino acids long. This chain's CDR3 is CASSFGGGIEAFF. In DNA form, the CDR3 reads TGTGCCAGCAGCTTTGGAGGGGGCATTGAAGCTTTCTTT.

This chain joins TRBV25-1 and TRBJ2-7, with 12 bases lining up with TRBD2. J gave up 6 bases and V 5 bases, and 2 bases lay outside the gene matches. CDR1 is MGHDK and CDR2 is SYGVNS in the germline V gene. This CDR3 is built from 13 residues. DNA for the CDR3: TGTGCCAGCAGTAGACTAGCGGGAGTCGAGCAGTACTTC. Residues: CASSRLAGVEQYF.

The chain employs TRBV21-1 and TRBJ1-1; the table's D call of TRBD1 was not tested on the DNA. TRBV21-1 represents a pseudogene. This CDR3 contains 15 residues. The CDR3 DNA reads TGTGCCAGCAGCAAGAAGAGGGACATGAACACTGAAGCTTTCTTT. Its translation is CASSKKRDMNTEAFF.

The chain employs TRBV6-5 and TRBJ2-7; D not certain. The ends were cut back, 6 bases at V and 3 bases at J, with 9 bases in the middle. Germline V gene data show CDR1 as MNHEY and CDR2 as SVGAGI. The CDR3 runs 12 residues. The CDR3 here is CASSLLDYEQYF. CDR3 DNA sequence: TGTGCCAGCAGCCTCCTGGACTACGAGCAGTACTTC.

This rearrangement joins TRBV6-1 to TRBJ1-2; D might be TRBD1 (5 bases). The CDR3 is 14 residues long. V was pared by 4 bases and J by 8 bases, with 17 bases between. Per germline, CDR1 MNHNS and CDR2 SASEGT. The CDR3: CASSVISGGGGYTF. CDR3 sequence (DNA): TGTGCCAGCAGTGTAATTTCTGGGGGGGGAGGCTACACCTTC.

The chain uses TRBV7-7 and TRBJ2-1, with 9 bases matching TRBD2. Trimming at V came to 6 bases and at J to 8 bases, leaving 8 bases not matched to a gene. Germline CDR1 reads SSHAT; CDR2 reads FNYEAQ (reference sequence). CDR3 size: 14 residues. The CDR3: CASSSGTSSHEQFF. The CDR3 DNA follows: TGTGCCAGCAGTTCCGGGACTAGCTCCCATGAGCAGTTCTTC. Full variable domain (outside the CDR3, taken from reference TRBV7-7 and TRBJ2-1): GAGVSQSPRYKVTKRGQDVTLRCDPISSHATLYWYQQALGQGPEFLTYFNYEAQPDKSGLPSDRFSAERPEGSISTLTIQRTEQRDSAMYRCASSSGTSSHEQFFGPGTRLTVL.

The chain uses TRBV27 and TRBJ1-2, with 9 positions matching TRBD1. In germline, CDR1 is MNHEY, CDR2 SMNVEV (reference sequence). The ends lost 2 bases at V and 2 bases at J; junction bases unmatched: 3. There are 15 residues in the CDR3. The CDR3 protein is CASSLRGQGNYGYTF. CDR3 bases: TGTGCCAGCAGTTTACGGGGACAGGGCAACTATGGCTACACCTTC.

This chain connects TRBV5-4 to TRBJ2-1, with 7 bases lining up with TRBD1. This CDR3 is 16 amino acids long. CDR1 is SGHNT, CDR2 YYREEE, per germline (reference sequence). Trimming cost V 5 bases and J 3 bases; bases outside gene matches: 11. CDR3 loop: CASSHTGQGVYNEQFF. CDR3 bases: TGTGCCAGCAGTCATACCGGGCAGGGGGTCTACAATGAGCAGTTCTTC. The full variable domain, with the rest looked up from reference TRBV5-4 and TRBJ2-1, is ETGVTQSPTHLIKTRGQQVTLRCSSQSGHNTVSWYQQALGQGPQFIFQYYREEENGRGNFPPRFSGLQFPNYSSELNVNALELDDSALYLCASSHTGQGVYNEQFFGPGTRLTVL.

The rearrangement joins TRBV4-1 to TRBJ2-2, with 9 bases fitting TRBD1. There are 15 residues in the CDR3. J was trimmed by 7 bases and V by 1 base; bases with no gene match: 4. CDR1 and CDR2 (germline): MGHRA, YSYEKL. CDR3 in DNA: TGCGCCAGCAGCCAAGGGACAGGGGTCGTCGGGGAGCTGTTTTTT. It codes for CASSQGTGVVGELFF.

This clone was recorded a few times. The CDR3 DNA is TGTGCCAGCAGTCCACAGGGGTATGCTGAAGCTTTCTTT. Translated, it gives CASSPQGYAEAFF. The V gene is TRBV27, the J gene TRBJ1-1; 7 bases agree with TRBD1. In germline, CDR1 is MNHEY, CDR2 SMNVEV (reference sequence). Germline trimming cut 5 bases from V and 6 bases from J; bases unmatched to any gene: 6. CDR3 length: 13 amino acids.

The rearrangement links TRBV25-1 to TRBJ2-1, with D perhaps matching TRBD1 or TRBD2 (5 bases each). This CDR3 has 16 amino acids. Between the trimmed V and J ends, which lost 1 base and 2 bases, there was a span of 12 bases. CDR1 is MGHDK and CDR2 is SYGVNS in the germline V gene. CDR3 DNA: TGTGCCAGCAGTGAATTAAAGGGGACGCCCTACAATGAGCAGTTCTTC. Its translation is CASSELKGTPYNEQFF. The full variable domain, with the rest looked up from reference TRBV25-1 and TRBJ2-1, is EADIYQTPRYLVIGTGKKITLECSQTMGHDKMYWYQQDPGMELHLIHYSYGVNSTEKGDLSSESTVSRIRTEHFPLTLESARPSHTSQYLCASSELKGTPYNEQFFGPGTRLTVL.

The chain recombines TRBV27 with TRBJ2-1; a weak D match, TRBD2 (5 bases). CDR1 MNHEY and CDR2 SMNVEV come from the germline V gene (reference sequence). The CDR3 covers 14 residues. V was clipped by 5 bases and J by 8 bases, with 16 bases between them. The CDR3 spells CASSGADNFDEQFF. CDR3 DNA: TGTGCCAGCAGTGGAGCGGATAATTTCGATGAGCAGTTCTTC.

The chain joins TRBV28 to TRBJ2-1; the match to TRBD2 covers 8 bases. The CDR3 extends over 17 amino acids. With V trimmed by 2 bases and J by 2 bases, 8 bases remained unmatched. CDR1 is MDHEN and CDR2 is SYDVKM in the germline V gene. The CDR3 loop reads CASSLSIREGAYNEQFF. Written as DNA, the CDR3 is TGTGCCAGCAGTTTAAGTATCCGGGAGGGAGCCTACAATGAGCAGTTCTTC.